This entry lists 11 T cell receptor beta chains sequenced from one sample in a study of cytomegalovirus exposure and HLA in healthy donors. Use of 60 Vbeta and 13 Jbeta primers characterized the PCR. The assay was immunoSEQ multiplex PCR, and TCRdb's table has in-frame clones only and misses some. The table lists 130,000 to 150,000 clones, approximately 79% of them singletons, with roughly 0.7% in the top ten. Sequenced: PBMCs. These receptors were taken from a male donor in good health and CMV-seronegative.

The CDR3 reads CASSSSGDLTEAFF. The CDR3 DNA reads TGCGCCAGCAGCTCCTCGGGGGACCTCACTGAAGCTTTCTTT. The chain is built from TRBV5-1 and TRBJ1-1; maybe TRBD1 (5 bases). The germline CDR1 and CDR2 sequences are SGHRS and YFSETQ. The CDR3 runs 14 residues. Trimming removed 3 bases from V and 4 bases from J, with 13 bases in between.

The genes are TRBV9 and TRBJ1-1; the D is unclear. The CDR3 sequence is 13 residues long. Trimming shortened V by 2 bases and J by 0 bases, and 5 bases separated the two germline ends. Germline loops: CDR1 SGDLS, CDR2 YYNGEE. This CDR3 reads CASSVELNTEAFF. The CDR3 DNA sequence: TGTGCCAGCAGCGTCGAGTTGAACACTGAAGCTTTCTTT.

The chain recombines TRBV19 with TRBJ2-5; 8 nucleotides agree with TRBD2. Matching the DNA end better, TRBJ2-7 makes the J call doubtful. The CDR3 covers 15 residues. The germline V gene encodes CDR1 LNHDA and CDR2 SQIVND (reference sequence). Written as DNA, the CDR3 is TGTGCCAGTAGTATCCTCCAGCGGGGGACCTACGAGCAGTACTTC. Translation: CASSILQRGTYEQYF.

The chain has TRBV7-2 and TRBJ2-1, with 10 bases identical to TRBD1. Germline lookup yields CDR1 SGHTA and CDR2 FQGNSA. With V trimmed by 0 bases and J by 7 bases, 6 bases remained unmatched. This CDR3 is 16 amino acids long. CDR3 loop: CASSLAGQGTLNEQFF. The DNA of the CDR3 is TGTGCCAGCAGCTTAGCGGGACAGGGGACGTTAAATGAGCAGTTCTTC.

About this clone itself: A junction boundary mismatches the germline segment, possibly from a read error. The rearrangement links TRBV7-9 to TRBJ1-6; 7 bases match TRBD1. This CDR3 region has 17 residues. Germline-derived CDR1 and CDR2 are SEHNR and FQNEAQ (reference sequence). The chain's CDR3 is CSSSLGTASSYNSPLHF. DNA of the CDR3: TGTTCCAGCAGCTTAGGGACAGCCAGCTCCTATAATTCACCCCTCCACTTT. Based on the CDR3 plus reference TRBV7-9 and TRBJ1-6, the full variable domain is DTGVSQNPRHKITKRGQNVTFRCDPISEHNRLYWYRQTLGQGPEFLTYFQNEAQLEKSRLLSDRFSAERPKGSFSTLEIQRTEQGDSAMYLCSSSLGTASSYNSPLHFGNGTRLTVT.

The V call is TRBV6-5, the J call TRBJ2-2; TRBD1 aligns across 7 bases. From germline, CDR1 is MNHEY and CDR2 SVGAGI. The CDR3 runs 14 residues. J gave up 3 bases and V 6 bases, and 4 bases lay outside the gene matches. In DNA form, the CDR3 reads TGTGCCAGCAGATCTACAGGGGACACCGGGGAGCTGTTTTTT. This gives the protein CASRSTGDTGELFF.

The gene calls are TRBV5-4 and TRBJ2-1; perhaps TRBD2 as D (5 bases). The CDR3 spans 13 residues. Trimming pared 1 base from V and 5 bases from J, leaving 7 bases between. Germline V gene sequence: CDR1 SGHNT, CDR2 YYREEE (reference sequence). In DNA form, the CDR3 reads TGTGCCAGCAGCTTGTTCGGGGACAATGAGCAGTTCTTC. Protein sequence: CASSLFGDNEQFF.

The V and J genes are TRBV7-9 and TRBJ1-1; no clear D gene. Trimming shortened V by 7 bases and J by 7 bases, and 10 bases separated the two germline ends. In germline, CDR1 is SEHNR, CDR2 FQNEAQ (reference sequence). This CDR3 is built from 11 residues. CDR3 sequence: CASKGGGEAFF. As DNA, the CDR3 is TGTGCCAGCAAGGGAGGCGGTGAAGCTTTCTTT.

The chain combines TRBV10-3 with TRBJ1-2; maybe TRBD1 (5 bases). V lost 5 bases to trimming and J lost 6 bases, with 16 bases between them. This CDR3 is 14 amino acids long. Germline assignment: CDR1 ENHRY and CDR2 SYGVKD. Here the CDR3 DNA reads TGTGCCATCAGTCGGGGGTCGTCGTTGGATGGCTACACCTTC. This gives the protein CAISRGSSLDGYTF.

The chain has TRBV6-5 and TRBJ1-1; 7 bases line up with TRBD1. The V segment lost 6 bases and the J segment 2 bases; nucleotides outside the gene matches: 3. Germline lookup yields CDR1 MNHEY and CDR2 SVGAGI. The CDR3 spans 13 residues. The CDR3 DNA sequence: TGTGCCAGCAGAGGGACAGTAAACACTGAAGCTTTCTTT. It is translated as CASRGTVNTEAFF.

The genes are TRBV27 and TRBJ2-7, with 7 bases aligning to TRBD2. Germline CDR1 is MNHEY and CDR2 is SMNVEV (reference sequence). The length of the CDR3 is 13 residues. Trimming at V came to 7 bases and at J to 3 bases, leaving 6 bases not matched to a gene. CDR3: CASNSAGDYEQYF. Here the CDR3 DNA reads TGTGCCAGCAACTCGGCGGGAGACTACGAGCAGTACTTC.